These 26 T cell receptor beta chains originate from one sample sequenced in a study of blood T cell repertoires in COVID-19. Data came from immunoSEQ multiplex PCR; TCRdb stores just in-frame clones and leaves some out. The sample lists about 190,000 clones; roughly 89% were seen once. Sequencing was carried out using peripheral blood. The receptor source for this set is a man aged 50-59 years with acute or convalescent COVID-19.

The chain employs TRBV4-1 and TRBJ2-6; perhaps TRBD1 as D (5 bases). CDR1 MGHRA and CDR2 YSYEKL come from the germline V gene. The ends were cut back, 4 bases at V and 0 bases at J, with 10 bases in the middle. The CDR3 is made up of 16 amino acids. The CDR3: CASSLPGPSGANVLTF. The DNA for the CDR3 is TGCGCCAGCAGCCTTCCAGGGCCCTCTGGGGCCAACGTCCTGACTTTC.

V usage is TRBV14 and J usage is TRBJ2-5; TRBD2 agrees at 10 bases. Per germline, CDR1 SGHDN and CDR2 FVKESK. After removal of 4 bases from V and 5 bases from J, the junction contained 13 bases not matched to a gene. The length of the CDR3 is 17 residues. The CDR3 spells CASSPVPSGSRRETQYF. The CDR3 coding sequence is TGTGCCAGCAGCCCCGTTCCTAGCGGGAGTAGGAGGGAGACCCAGTACTTC.

The rearrangement joins TRBV27 to TRBJ2-7; 7 nucleotides match TRBD1. Per the germline V gene, CDR1 is MNHEY and CDR2 is SMNVEV (reference sequence). The CDR3 has 13 amino acids. V lost 2 bases and J lost 2; bases outside the gene matches: 0. CDR3 amino acids: CASSLGTAYEQYF. The CDR3 nucleotides read TGTGCCAGCAGTTTAGGGACAGCCTACGAGCAGTACTTC.

The V call is TRBV29-1, the J call TRBJ2-7, with TRBD1 as a possible D gene (6 bases). CDR3 length: 14 residues. The ends were cut back, 6 bases at V and 0 bases at J, with 15 bases in the middle. The germline CDR1 and CDR2 sequences are SQVTM and ANQGSEA. CDR3 coding DNA: TGCAGCGTATCCCGCCAAGGGGGCTCCTACGAGCAGTACTTC. The encoded protein is CSVSRQGGSYEQYF.

The chain carries TRBV28 and TRBJ2-5; D perhaps matches TRBD1 (6 bases). Germline lookup yields CDR1 MDHEN and CDR2 SYDVKM. The CDR3 has 14 amino acids. V dropped 6 bases and J dropped 9 bases, with 20 bases sitting between them. The CDR3 sequence: CASSIQGILGAQYF. The CDR3 nucleotides are TGTGCCAGCAGCATACAGGGAATTTTAGGGGCCCAGTACTTC.

The J gene is TRBJ1-6, the V gene TRBV7-8; 9 bases are shared with TRBD1. The germline CDR1 and CDR2 sequences are SGHVS and FQNEAQ. The CDR3 loop spans 15 amino acids. The junction had 9 bases not matched to a gene; V was cut back by 5 bases and J by 10 bases. The CDR3 DNA sequence: TGTGCCAGCAGCCGAGGGACAGGGATCGGGTCACCCCTCCACTTT. This sequence encodes CASSRGTGIGSPLHF.

V and J are TRBV15 and TRBJ2-7; possible D gene TRBD2, 6 bases. The CDR3 loop spans 16 amino acids. Germline CDR1 LNHNV, CDR2 YYDKDF (reference sequence). V was clipped by 0 bases and J by 2 bases, with 14 bases between them. DNA for the CDR3: TGTGCCACCAGCAGAGATTCGGCGGGGTTCACCTACGAGCAGTACTTC. This translates into CATSRDSAGFTYEQYF. Complete variable domain (other parts from reference TRBV15 and TRBJ2-7): DAMVIQNPRYQVTQFGKPVTLSCSQTLNHNVMYWYQQKSSQAPKLLFHYYDKDFNNEADTPDNFQSRRPNTSFCFLDIRSPGLGDTAMYLCATSRDSAGFTYEQYFGPGTRLTVT.

The chain links TRBV3-1 (or the pseudogene TRBV3-2) to TRBJ2-5, with D perhaps TRBD2 (6 bases). Germline V CDR1 and CDR2: LGHDT, YNNKEL (reference sequence). V was cut by 4 bases and J by 5 bases, with 11 bases left in between. The CDR3 is made up of 13 amino acids. CDR3 in amino acids: CASSRGLGETQYF. In DNA form, the CDR3 reads TGTGCCAGCAGCCGGGGACTGGGGGAGACCCAGTACTTC.

This chain connects TRBV4-2 to TRBJ1-1, with TRBD1 matching over 8 bases. Germline V gives CDR1 LGHNA, CDR2 YNFKEQ. V shed 1 base and J 5 bases; nucleotides not matched to a gene: 6. The CDR3 is 15 amino acids. As DNA, the CDR3 is TGTGCCAGCAGCCAAGGGACAGGGTTGGTGACTGAAGCTTTCTTT. Residues: CASSQGTGLVTEAFF.

The gene calls are TRBV18 and TRBJ2-3; the D gene is possibly TRBD2 (6 bases). Germline CDR1 KGHSH, CDR2 LQKENI. V lost 3 bases to trimming and J lost 3 bases, with 13 bases between them. The CDR3 is 15 residues long. CDR3 bases: TGTGCCAGCTCACCTCCCGGGACTTCGACAGATACGCAGTATTTT. This codes for CASSPPGTSTDTQYF. Combining the CDR3 with reference TRBV18 and TRBJ2-3 gives the whole variable domain NAGVMQNPRHLVRRRGQEARLRCSPMKGHSHVYWYRQLPEEGLKFMVYLQKENIIDESGMPKERFSAEFPKEGPSILRIQQVVRGDSAAYFCASSPPGTSTDTQYFGPGTRLTVL.

The chain joins TRBV19 to TRBJ1-2, with D unclear. Trimming took off 3 bases at V and 0 bases at J, with 5 bases between the two ends. The CDR3 has 13 residues. CDR1 is LNHDA, CDR2 SQIVND, per germline (reference sequence). CDR3 amino acids: CASSMQTNYGYTF. DNA of the CDR3: TGTGCCAGTAGTATGCAGACTAACTATGGCTACACCTTC.

This chain uses TRBV7-8 with TRBJ2-1; 15 positions match TRBD2. The ends lost 5 bases at V and 9 bases at J; junction bases unmatched: 11. Germline V CDR1 and CDR2: SGHVS, FQNEAQ. There are 17 residues in the CDR3. CDR3 coding DNA: TGTGCCAGCAGCACAAGGACTAGCGGGGGGGCCAGGGTTGAGCAGTTCTTC. Amino acids: CASSTRTSGGARVEQFF.

CDR3 sequence reads: CASSIGTSGGVETQYF. CDR3 DNA sequence: TGTGCCAGCAGCATAGGGACTAGCGGGGGGGTAGAGACGCAGTATTTT. The rearrangement joins TRBV5-5 to TRBJ2-3, with 16 nucleotides matching TRBD2. Germline CDR1 reads SGHKS; CDR2 reads YYEKEE (reference sequence). The length of the CDR3 is 16 residues. V trimming: 4 bases; J trimming: 9 bases; junction bases outside the gene matches: 8.

This sequence joins TRBV7-6 and TRBJ2-1, with 12 bases that match TRBD1. V lost 1 base, J lost 10 bases, and 5 bases stayed unmatched. This CDR3 is 15 amino acids long. Germline V gene sequence: CDR1 SGHVS, CDR2 FNYEAQ. CDR3 sequence: CASSLVGTGGAEQFF. In DNA form, the CDR3 reads TGTGCCAGCAGCTTAGTTGGGACAGGGGGCGCCGAGCAGTTCTTC.

The chain joins TRBV28 to TRBJ1-6; unclear D gene. Germline V gene lookup returns CDR1 MDHEN and CDR2 SYDVKM. The CDR3 is 15 amino acids. V was pared by 5 bases and J by 8 bases, with 16 bases between. The CDR3 sequence is CASSPSLLGDSPLHF. The CDR3 bases are TGTGCCAGCAGTCCGTCACTGTTAGGAGATTCACCCCTCCACTTT.

This clone has only one observation. The gene calls are TRBV13 and TRBJ2-1, with D maybe TRBD2 (6 bases). Germline V gene lookup returns CDR1 PRHDT and CDR2 FYEKMQ (reference sequence). Trimming cost V 5 bases and J 6 bases, with 11 bases left between them. This CDR3 is built from 13 residues. CDR3 region: CASSTGGPNEQFF. The CDR3 DNA is TGTGCCAGCAGCACCGGAGGGCCCAATGAGCAGTTCTTC.

The V and J genes are TRBV10-1 and TRBJ1-1; D remains ambiguous. CDR1 is WNHNN and CDR2 is SYGVQD in the germline V gene (reference sequence). The CDR3 loop spans 13 amino acids. Trimming shortened V by 6 bases and J by 4 bases, and 12 bases separated the two germline ends. CDR3 protein: CASRSGGGTEAFF. The CDR3 nucleotides are TGCGCCAGCAGGTCCGGCGGCGGCACTGAAGCTTTCTTT.

The rearrangement uses TRBV5-4 and TRBJ2-2, with TRBD1 matching 7 bases. This CDR3 spans 16 amino acids. Germline V gene sequence: CDR1 SGHNT, CDR2 YYREEE (reference sequence). With 2 bases clipped from V and 5 bases from J, the junction kept 9 bases outside the gene matches. The CDR3 sequence: CASSFWQGVGTGELFF. CDR3 nucleotide sequence: TGTGCCAGCAGCTTTTGGCAGGGGGTAGGAACCGGGGAGCTGTTTTTT.

The gene calls are TRBV3-1 (or the pseudogene TRBV3-2) and TRBJ2-7; 10 bases are a match to TRBD2. V dropped 4 bases and J dropped 1; count of bases not matched to a gene: 10. The CDR3 length is 17 residues. Germline values: CDR1 LGHDT, CDR2 YNNKEL (reference sequence). This CDR3 is CASSRGASGRRSYEQYF. CDR3 in DNA: TGTGCCAGCAGCCGGGGGGCTAGCGGGAGACGATCCTACGAGCAGTACTTC.

A word on this clone: Other nucleotide sequences in the sample specify the same CDR3. V and J are TRBV5-1 and TRBJ2-5; D not certain. This CDR3 spans 14 amino acids. Germline-derived CDR1 and CDR2 are SGHRS and YFSETQ. With 0 bases removed from V and 0 bases from J, the gap between germline ends came to 6 bases. The CDR3 DNA is TGCGCCAGCAGCTTGGGGCCGTACCAAGAGACCCAGTACTTC. The encoded protein is CASSLGPYQETQYF.

The sample holds one count of this clone. V gene TRBV18 combines with J gene TRBJ1-2; D is perhaps TRBD1 (6 bases). Germline V lookup: CDR1 KGHSH, CDR2 LQKENI. CDR3 size: 14 residues. V was clipped by 6 bases and J by 1 base, with 12 bases between them. The chain's CDR3 is CASSKGELNYGYTF. For the CDR3, the DNA is TGTGCCAGCTCGAAGGGGGAGCTTAACTATGGCTACACCTTC. Full variable domain (remainder filled in from reference TRBV18 and TRBJ1-2): NAGVMQNPRHLVRRRGQEARLRCSPMKGHSHVYWYRQLPEEGLKFMVYLQKENIIDESGMPKERFSAEFPKEGPSILRIQQVVRGDSAAYFCASSKGELNYGYTFGSGTRLTVV.

This chain connects TRBV2 to TRBJ1-3, with D maybe TRBD1 (6 bases). Trimming pared 8 bases from V and 0 bases from J, leaving 14 bases between. CDR3 length: 15 amino acids. Germline V gives CDR1 SNHLY, CDR2 FYNNEI. Written as DNA, the CDR3 is TGTGCCAGCGAGAGGGACACCGACTCTGGAAACACCATATATTTT. The encoded protein is CASERDTDSGNTIYF.

The J gene is TRBJ1-1, the V gene TRBV29-1; TRBD1 might be the D (6 bases). CDR1 and CDR2 (germline): SQVTM, ANQGSEA. The CDR3 extends over 13 amino acids. Trimming took off 6 bases at V and 0 bases at J, with 11 bases between the two ends. CDR3 in amino acids: CSVRTAMNTEAFF. DNA for the CDR3: TGCAGCGTCCGGACAGCGATGAACACTGAAGCTTTCTTT.

This chain connects TRBV9 to TRBJ1-5; no clear D. Deletions cut 2 bases from V and 3 bases from J, with 12 bases between. This CDR3 comprises 15 residues. CDR1 is SGDLS and CDR2 is YYNGEE in the germline V gene. The CDR3 sequence: CASSVEAGINQPQHF. In nucleotides, the CDR3 is TGTGCCAGCAGCGTTGAGGCGGGGATCAATCAGCCCCAGCATTTT.

The chain employs TRBV18 and TRBJ2-5, with 7 bases lining up with TRBD1. Germline V gene data show CDR1 as KGHSH and CDR2 as LQKENI. The trim removed 6 bases at V and 3 bases at J, leaving 4 bases unmatched. The CDR3 runs to 13 residues. Here the CDR3 DNA reads TGTGCCAGCTCGCAGCAGGGGGAAGAGACCCAGTACTTC. It specifies CASSQQGEETQYF.

V gene TRBV5-5 combines with J gene TRBJ2-1; 10 bases align to TRBD2. Trimming at V came to 0 bases and at J to 6 bases, leaving 3 bases not matched to a gene. This CDR3 is 15 amino acids long. From germline, CDR1 is SGHKS and CDR2 YYEKEE (reference sequence). This CDR3 reads CASSLEAGGPNEQFF. As DNA, the CDR3 is TGTGCCAGCAGCTTGGAAGCGGGAGGGCCCAATGAGCAGTTCTTC. Based on the CDR3 plus reference TRBV5-5 and TRBJ2-1, the full variable domain is DAGVTQSPTHLIKTRGQQVTLRCSPISGHKSVSWYQQVLGQGPQFIFQYYEKEERGRGNFPDRFSARQFPNYSSELNVNALLLGDSALYLCASSLEAGGPNEQFFGPGTRLTVL.